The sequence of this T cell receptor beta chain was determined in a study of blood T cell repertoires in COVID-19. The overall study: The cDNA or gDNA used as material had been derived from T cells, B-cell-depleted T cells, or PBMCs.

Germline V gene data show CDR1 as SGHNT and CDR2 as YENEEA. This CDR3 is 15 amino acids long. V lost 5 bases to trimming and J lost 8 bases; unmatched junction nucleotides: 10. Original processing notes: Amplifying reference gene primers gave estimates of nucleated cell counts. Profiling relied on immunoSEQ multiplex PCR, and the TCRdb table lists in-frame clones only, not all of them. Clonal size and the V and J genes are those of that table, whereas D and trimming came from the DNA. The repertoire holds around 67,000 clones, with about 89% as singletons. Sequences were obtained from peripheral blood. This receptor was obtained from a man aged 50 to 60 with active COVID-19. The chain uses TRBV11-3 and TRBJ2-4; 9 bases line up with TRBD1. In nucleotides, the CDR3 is TGTGCCAGCAGCCAAAATACAGGGGGCAGAGACATTCAGTACTTC. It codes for CASSQNTGGRDIQYF.